The sequence of this TCR beta chain was determined in a study of T-cell reconstitution after alpha-beta-depleted transplantation in children. This CDR3 has 14 residues. V shed 4 bases and J 6 bases; nucleotides not matched to a gene: 6. TCRbeta library preparation incorporated unique molecular identifiers. Via MiXCR, TCRdb re-called the PCR reads, giving one row per CDR3 protein. The data show around 480,000 distinct CDR3 sequences, about 30% seen once. This clonotype was picked up a small number of times. The sequences come from PBMCs from the stem cell graft donor, collected from the stem cell graft. The TCR comes from a human donor who donated a stem cell graft to a child with aplastic anemia. The chain carries TRBV12-3 or TRBV12-4 and TRBJ1-2; 9 positions agree with TRBD1. CDR3 nucleotides: TGTGCCAGCAGTTCGGACAGGGGTATCCATGGCTACACCTTC. Translation: CASSSDRGIHGYTF.